This T cell receptor beta chain derives from a study of control samples from healthy donors and cancer patients (dated by TCRdb to the early 2020s). Libraries were made using the immunoSEQ multiplex PCR assay. In its TCRdb copy, this immuneACCESS table keeps in-frame sequences only and misses some clones. Where compared with another copy, unresolved V genes explain less than half of these, and the others have no known cause. The table for this sample lists fewer than 200,000 clones; about 91% of them were counted only once. The ten largest clonotypes hold 4% to 6% of the sample. With regard to this clone: Which antigen it targets is not known. No qualities accompany the bases; no much larger clone lies one base away.

At the junction V is shortened by 6 bases and J by 8 bases, with 16 bases in between. The CDR1 and CDR2 encoded by the germline V gene are SNHLY and FYNNEI. The cysteine opens and the phenylalanine closes a CDR3 of 13 amino acids. Left in the record is the CDR3 DNA by itself, 39 bases read in frame from the first base. The sequence links TRBV2 to TRBJ1-1; the D gene cannot be named for sure. The sample comprised blood. The TCR was taken from a young woman in good health. The CDR3 reads as follows: CASRPIIQAEAFF. In nucleotides, the sequence is TGTGCCAGCAGACCAATAATCCAGGCGGAAGCTTTCTTT.